A selection of T cell receptor beta chains follows, all from one sample in a study of cytomegalovirus exposure and HLA in healthy donors. The assay was immunoSEQ multiplex PCR, and TCRdb's table has in-frame clones only and misses some. Of 99,000 or so clones in the sample, roughly 85% were seen once. Sequenced input: PBMCs. The receptors stem from a man aged 55 to 70 in good health and CMV-seropositive. The CDR3 runs from the conserved cysteine through the conserved F or W. The order of the fields is clone size, D gene, J gene, V gene, CDR3 protein, CDR3 DNA. The D gene is left open where the match is weak. The listing skips clone size in some rows; elsewhere it reads once, few, many or a size class.

>NA|NA|TRBJ1-1|TRBV14
CASSRGQRSLEAFF
TGTGCCAGCAGCCGAGGACAGAGGAGCCTTGAAGCTTTCTTT
>few|NA|TRBJ2-3|TRBV13
CASSLARAGTDTQYF
TGTGCCAGCAGCTTAGCCCGTGCAGGCACAGATACGCAGTATTTT
>NA|TRBD2|TRBJ2-7|TRBV4-2
CASSQENAGGPYEQYF
TGTGCCAGCAGCCAAGAGAACGCGGGGGGGCCCTACGAGCAGTACTTC
>NA|TRBD1|TRBJ1-2|TRBV6-1
CASREQGGSGYTF
TGTGCCAGCAGGGAACAGGGGGGTTCTGGCTACACCTTC
>NA|NA|TRBJ2-7|TRBV7-2
CASSRAALGYEQYF
TGTGCCAGCAGCCGGGCCGCACTAGGCTACGAGCAGTACTTC
>NA|TRBD1|TRBJ2-1|TRBV5-1
CASSLPGQGTYNEQFF
TGCGCCAGCAGCCTCCCCGGACAGGGAACCTACAATGAGCAGTTCTTC
>NA|NA|TRBJ2-1|TRBV6-5
CASSAAGTEQFF
TGTGCCAGCAGTGCTGCCGGGACAGAGCAGTTCTTC
>NA|NA|TRBJ2-2|TRBV18
CASSPLGQNGELFF
TGTGCCAGCTCACCTTTAGGACAGAACGGGGAGCTGTTTTTT
>few|NA|TRBJ1-2|TRBV30
CAWNNLYGYTF
TGTGCCTGGAACAACCTCTATGGCTACACCTTC
>NA|NA|TRBJ1-2|TRBV6-5
CASSYKEGPYGYTF
TGTGCCAGCAGTTACAAGGAGGGCCCCTATGGCTACACCTTC
>few|NA|TRBJ1-2|TRBV4-2
CASSQATVANYGYTF
TGTGCCAGCAGCCAAGCCACAGTCGCTAACTATGGCTACACCTTC
>NA|NA|TRBJ1-1|TRBV7-9
CSSSLEVGEAFF
TGTTCCAGCAGCTTGGAGGTAGGGGAAGCTTTCTTT
>NA|NA|TRBJ1-1|TRBV2
CASSVEANTEAFF
TGTGCCAGCAGTGTCGAAGCCAACACTGAAGCTTTCTTT
>NA|TRBD1|TRBJ2-5|TRBV5-1
CASSSWTGSEETQYF
TGCGCCAGCAGCTCATGGACAGGGAGCGAGGAGACCCAGTACTTC
>NA|TRBD1|TRBJ1-3|TRBV9
CASSGTTGPLSSGNTIYF
TGTGCCAGCAGCGGTACGACAGGGCCTTTGAGCTCTGGAAACACCATATATTTT
>NA|NA|TRBJ1-5|TRBV27
CASMRAYMRNQPQHF
TGTGCCAGCATGAGAGCTTATATGCGCAATCAGCCCCAGCATTTT
>once|NA|TRBJ2-7|TRBV18
CASSRPSGSGEQYF
TGTGCCAGCTCACGCCCCAGCGGGTCGGGCGAGCAGTACTTC
>NA|NA|TRBJ1-1|TRBV10-1
CASSLQADTEAFF
TGCGCCAGCAGCCTACAGGCGGACACTGAAGCTTTCTTT
>NA|TRBD1|TRBJ2-7|TRBV10-3
CASSESGQGYEQYF
TGCGCCAGCAGTGAGTCGGGACAGGGCTACGAGCAGTACTTC
>once|NA|TRBJ1-1|TRBV19
CASIGDNTEAFF
TGTGCCAGTATCGGGGATAACACTGAAGCTTTCTTT
>NA|NA|TRBJ1-2|TRBV6-5
CASSYAGAKLSYTF
TGTGCCAGCAGTTACGCAGGCGCCAAACTCAGCTACACCTTC
>NA|TRBD2|TRBJ2-4|TRBV2
CASSEFRGGARGYF
TGTGCCAGCAGTGAATTTCGGGGAGGGGCTCGGGGATACTTC
>NA|NA|TRBJ1-1|TRBV7-9
CSSSFNGGVGDTEAFF
TGTTCCAGCAGCTTTAACGGTGGGGTAGGGGACACTGAAGCTTTCTTT
>NA|TRBD1|TRBJ1-6|TRBV7-9
CASRGQGDSPLHF
TGTGCCAGCAGGGGACAGGGGGATTCACCCCTCCACTTT
>NA|NA|TRBJ1-6|TRBV5-1
CASSLLSNSPLHF
TGCGCCAGCAGCTTGCTTTCGAATTCACCCCTCCACTTT
>NA|TRBD1|TRBJ2-2|TRBV5-4
CASSPGQGTVTGELFF
TGTGCCAGCAGCCCAGGACAGGGGACGGTGACCGGGGAGCTGTTTTTT
>NA|TRBD2|TRBJ2-5|TRBV18
CASSQLPTAGGPETQYF
TGTGCCAGCTCACAACTACCAACCGCGGGGGGGCCAGAGACCCAGTACTTC
>NA|NA|TRBJ1-1|TRBV7-2
CASLVTGRGNTEAFF
TGTGCCAGCCTTGTCACAGGCAGGGGGAACACTGAAGCTTTCTTT
>NA|NA|TRBJ1-3|TRBV7-2
CASSPGHDSGNTIYF
TGTGCCAGCAGCCCAGGACACGACTCTGGAAACACCATATATTTT
>NA|NA|TRBJ2-6|TRBV5-1
CASSLGREGANVLTF
TGCGCCAGCAGCTTGGGACGGGAGGGGGCCAACGTCCTGACTTTC
>few|NA|TRBJ2-1|TRBV5-4
CASSSQTSGDEQFF
TGTGCCAGCAGCTCGCAGACTAGTGGAGATGAGCAGTTCTTC
>NA|NA|TRBJ2-2|TRBV13
CASSLPAYEDSANTGELFF
TGTGCCAGCAGCTTACCAGCGTATGAAGACTCCGCGAACACCGGGGAGCTGTTTTTT
>few|NA|TRBJ1-1|TRBV6-6
CASSYGLGTEAFF
TGTGCCAGCAGTTACGGCCTAGGCACTGAAGCTTTCTTT
>once|NA|TRBJ1-6|TRBV5-6
CASSLGGSPFHF
TGTGCCAGCAGCTTGGGAGGTTCACCCTTCCACTTT
>NA|NA|TRBJ2-1|TRBV10-3
CASSYQGGNEQFF
TGTGCCAGCAGTTACCAGGGGGGCAATGAGCAGTTCTTC
>NA|TRBD1|TRBJ1-4|TRBV6-1
CASSEAYRGRANEKLFF
TGTGCCAGCAGTGAAGCGTACAGGGGTAGGGCTAATGAAAAACTGTTTTTT
>NA|TRBD1|TRBJ1-1|TRBV28
CASSFPPGTGPRTEAFF
TGTGCCAGCAGTTTCCCTCCCGGGACAGGGCCGCGGACTGAAGCTTTCTTT
>once|TRBD1|TRBJ2-2|TRBV5-4
CASSLTPGTGGLRELFF
TGTGCCAGCAGCTTAACTCCCGGGACAGGGGGATTGAGGGAGCTGTTTTTT
>NA|TRBD1|TRBJ2-2|TRBV9
CASSVGLGQENTGELFF
TGTGCCAGCAGCGTAGGGCTCGGACAGGAGAACACCGGGGAGCTGTTTTTT
>few|NA|TRBJ1-5|TRBV6-5
CASGAQVGPQHF
TGTGCCAGCGGGGCCCAGGTGGGGCCCCAGCATTTT
>NA|TRBD1|TRBJ2-7|TRBV6-6
CASSYSSPGQGYEQYF
TGTGCCAGCAGTTACTCTTCTCCGGGACAGGGGTACGAGCAGTACTTC
>NA|TRBD1|TRBJ2-2|TRBV7-2
CASSARDRGDTGELFF
TGTGCCAGCAGCGCCAGGGACAGGGGGGACACCGGGGAGCTGTTTTTT
>many|TRBD2|TRBJ2-5|TRBV2
CASSEALVTSGGKETQYF
TGTGCCAGCAGTGAAGCCTTAGTCACTAGCGGGGGTAAAGAGACCCAGTACTTC
>NA|TRBD1|TRBJ1-3|TRBV27
CASTSGGVGNTIYF
TGTGCCAGCACCTCAGGGGGCGTAGGAAACACCATATATTTT